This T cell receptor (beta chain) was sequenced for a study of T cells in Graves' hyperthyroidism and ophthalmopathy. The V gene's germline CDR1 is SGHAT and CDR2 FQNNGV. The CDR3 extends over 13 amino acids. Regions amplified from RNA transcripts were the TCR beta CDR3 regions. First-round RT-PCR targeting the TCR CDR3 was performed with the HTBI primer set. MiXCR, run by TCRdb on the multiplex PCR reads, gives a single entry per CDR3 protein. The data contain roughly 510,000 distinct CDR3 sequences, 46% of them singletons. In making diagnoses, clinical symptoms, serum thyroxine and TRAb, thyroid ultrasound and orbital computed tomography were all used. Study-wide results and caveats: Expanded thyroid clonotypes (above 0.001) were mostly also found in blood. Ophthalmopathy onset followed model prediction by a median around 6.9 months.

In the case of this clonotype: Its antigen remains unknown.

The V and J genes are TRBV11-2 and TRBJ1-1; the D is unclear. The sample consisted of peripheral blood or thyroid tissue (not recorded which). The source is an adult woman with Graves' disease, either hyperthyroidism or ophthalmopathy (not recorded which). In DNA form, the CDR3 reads TGTGCTAGGGCAGGAGGAATGAACACTGAAGCTTTCTTT. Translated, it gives CARAGGMNTEAFF.